The rows below give T cell receptor beta chains drawn from one sample of a study of regulatory T cells in long-lasting Graves disease. TCRdb processed the multiplex PCR reads anew with MiXCR; each CDR3 protein has one entry. Of approximately 390,000 distinct CDR3 sequences listed, 16% are singletons. These data were likewise used in another study, on T cells in Graves' hyperthyroidism and ophthalmopathy.

The sequences come from peripheral blood mononuclear cells (PBMCs), collected at new diagnosis, from a patient treated with antithyroid drugs. The receptors stem from a woman aged 18-30 years with Graves disease. The CDR3 runs from the conserved cysteine through the conserved F or W. A D gene is named only where the DNA matches it firmly. Expanded clones get a size class; other rows say once, few or many, or leave the size out.

j_call: TRBJ2-7
v_call: TRBV11-2
cdr3_length: 17
clone_size: -
d_call: TRBD2
cdr3_aa: CASSLEAGGPWSYEQYF
cdr3_nt: TGTGCCAGCAGCTTAGAAGCGGGAGGGCCGTGGTCCTACGAGCAGTACTTC

j_call: TRBJ2-3
v_call: TRBV7-9
cdr3_length: 15
clone_size: -
d_call: -
cdr3_aa: CATQPQGISTDTQYF
cdr3_nt: TGTGCCACACAACCTCAGGGGATTAGCACAGATACGCAGTATTTT

j_call: TRBJ2-2
v_call: TRBV2
cdr3_length: 16
clone_size: -
d_call: TRBD2
cdr3_aa: CASSQWTGGRAGELFF
cdr3_nt: TGTGCCAGCAGTCAGTGGACTGGCGGGAGGGCCGGGGAGCTGTTTTTT

j_call: TRBJ2-1
v_call: TRBV2
cdr3_length: 18
clone_size: many
d_call: TRBD2
cdr3_aa: CASSDGTSRISSYNEQFF
cdr3_nt: TGTGCCAGCAGTGACGGGACTAGCAGAATAAGCTCCTACAATGAGCAGTTCTTC

j_call: TRBJ2-6
v_call: TRBV3-1
cdr3_length: 16
clone_size: -
d_call: TRBD2
cdr3_aa: CASSLAGGIGANVLTF
cdr3_nt: TGTGCCAGCAGCCTAGCGGGGGGCATCGGGGCCAACGTCCTGACTTTC

j_call: TRBJ2-1
v_call: TRBV28
cdr3_length: 15
clone_size: many
d_call: -
cdr3_aa: CASSPRQNSYNEQFF
cdr3_nt: TGTGCCAGCAGCCCGCGACAGAACTCCTACAATGAGCAGTTCTTC

j_call: TRBJ2-3
v_call: TRBV18
cdr3_length: 15
clone_size: many
d_call: TRBD2
cdr3_aa: CASSPTSGSTDTQYF
cdr3_nt: TGTGCCAGCTCACCAACTAGCGGAAGCACAGATACGCAGTATTTT

j_call: TRBJ2-1
v_call: TRBV6-4
cdr3_length: 14
clone_size: -
d_call: -
cdr3_aa: CASSAGQTYNEQFF
cdr3_nt: TGTGCCAGCAGTGCGGGACAAACCTACAATGAGCAGTTCTTC

j_call: TRBJ2-7
v_call: TRBV27
cdr3_length: 17
clone_size: many
d_call: TRBD2
cdr3_aa: CASSPNHPGLAPYEQYF
cdr3_nt: TGTGCCAGCAGTCCAAATCATCCGGGACTAGCTCCCTACGAGCAGTACTTC

j_call: TRBJ2-5
v_call: TRBV12-3/TRBV12-4
cdr3_length: 13
clone_size: few
d_call: TRBD2
cdr3_aa: CATLNSGGETQYF
cdr3_nt: TGTGCCACCCTCAATAGCGGGGGAGAGACCCAGTACTTC

j_call: TRBJ2-7
v_call: TRBV11-3
cdr3_length: 13
clone_size: many
d_call: TRBD1
cdr3_aa: CASSLEGGGEQYF
cdr3_nt: TGTGCCAGCAGCTTAGAAGGGGGCGGCGAGCAGTACTTC

j_call: TRBJ1-1
v_call: TRBV7-9
cdr3_length: 14
clone_size: few
d_call: -
cdr3_aa: CASRNSGVNTEAFF
cdr3_nt: TGTGCCAGCAGAAACAGCGGGGTGAACACTGAAGCTTTCTTT

j_call: TRBJ2-5
v_call: TRBV5-1
cdr3_length: 15
clone_size: many
d_call: -
cdr3_aa: CASSLDPGQQETQYF
cdr3_nt: TGCGCCAGCAGCTTGGACCCGGGACAACAAGAGACCCAGTACTTC

j_call: TRBJ2-7
v_call: TRBV7-9
cdr3_length: 15
clone_size: -
d_call: TRBD1
cdr3_aa: CASSWDSALSYEQYF
cdr3_nt: TGTGCCAGCAGCTGGGACAGCGCTTTATCTTACGAGCAGTACTTC

j_call: TRBJ2-1
v_call: TRBV20-1
cdr3_length: 14
clone_size: many
d_call: TRBD2
cdr3_aa: CSASRGGSSDEQFF
cdr3_nt: TGCAGTGCTAGTAGGGGCGGGAGTTCCGATGAGCAGTTCTTC

j_call: TRBJ2-5
v_call: TRBV2
cdr3_length: 14
clone_size: many
d_call: -
cdr3_aa: CASSSALSLGTQYF
cdr3_nt: TGTGCCAGCAGTTCGGCATTGAGCCTGGGGACCCAGTACTTC

j_call: TRBJ2-7
v_call: TRBV7-9
cdr3_length: 16
clone_size: -
d_call: -
cdr3_aa: CASSLSRGPYSYEQYF
cdr3_nt: TGTGCCAGCAGCTTATCTCGCGGACCATACTCCTACGAGCAGTACTTC

j_call: TRBJ2-5
v_call: TRBV7-8
cdr3_length: 15
clone_size: few
d_call: -
cdr3_aa: CASSLASGVRETQYF
cdr3_nt: TGTGCCAGCAGCTTAGCGTCTGGAGTTCGGGAGACCCAGTACTTC

j_call: TRBJ2-7
v_call: TRBV15
cdr3_length: 13
clone_size: few
d_call: -
cdr3_aa: CATSPGMDCEQYF
cdr3_nt: TGTGCCACCAGCCCGGGAATGGACTGCGAGCAGTACTTC

j_call: TRBJ2-7
v_call: TRBV3-1
cdr3_length: 15
clone_size: many
d_call: -
cdr3_aa: CASSRTTSYSYEQYF
cdr3_nt: TGTGCCAGCAGCCGGACCACTAGCTACTCCTACGAGCAGTACTTC

j_call: TRBJ2-7
v_call: TRBV28
cdr3_length: 14
clone_size: many
d_call: -
cdr3_aa: CASTSRWGSYEQYF
cdr3_nt: TGTGCCAGCACGAGCAGGTGGGGGTCCTACGAGCAGTACTTC

j_call: TRBJ1-6
v_call: TRBV6-1
cdr3_length: 13
clone_size: few
d_call: -
cdr3_aa: CASQQGPISPLHF
cdr3_nt: TGTGCCAGTCAACAGGGCCCAATTTCACCCCTCCACTTT

j_call: TRBJ2-3
v_call: TRBV2
cdr3_length: 15
clone_size: -
d_call: TRBD2
cdr3_aa: CASRLLAGATDTQYF
cdr3_nt: TGTGCCAGCAGACTACTAGCGGGGGCCACAGATACGCAGTATTTT

j_call: TRBJ1-1
v_call: TRBV5-6
cdr3_length: 14
clone_size: few
d_call: -
cdr3_aa: CASSYSGGGSEAFF
cdr3_nt: TGTGCCAGCAGCTACAGTGGTGGGGGCTCTGAAGCTTTCTTT

j_call: TRBJ2-1
v_call: TRBV5-1
cdr3_length: 14
clone_size: many
d_call: TRBD1
cdr3_aa: CASSPGQGNNEQFF
cdr3_nt: TGCGCCAGCTCACCGGGACAGGGTAACAATGAGCAGTTCTTC

j_call: TRBJ2-5
v_call: TRBV10-3
cdr3_length: 14
clone_size: few
d_call: TRBD2
cdr3_aa: CAISAGTGGETQYF
cdr3_nt: TGTGCCATCAGTGCCGGGACGGGGGGAGAGACCCAGTACTTC

j_call: TRBJ2-7
v_call: TRBV5-1
cdr3_length: 14
clone_size: many
d_call: TRBD1
cdr3_aa: CASSRQGSSYEQYF
cdr3_nt: TGTGCCAGCAGCCGACAGGGGTCTTCCTACGAGCAGTACTTC

j_call: TRBJ2-7
v_call: TRBV18
cdr3_length: 15
clone_size: -
d_call: -
cdr3_aa: CASSPLEGSSYEQYF
cdr3_nt: TGTGCCAGCTCACCACTGGAGGGGTCCTCCTACGAGCAGTACTTC

j_call: TRBJ1-1
v_call: TRBV10-3
cdr3_length: 13
clone_size: many
d_call: -
cdr3_aa: CAIRHVPNTEAFF
cdr3_nt: TGTGCCATCAGACATGTACCGAACACTGAAGCTTTCTTT

j_call: TRBJ2-1
v_call: TRBV10-3
cdr3_length: 14
clone_size: few
d_call: TRBD1
cdr3_aa: CAISEAGTGNEQFF
cdr3_nt: TGTGCCATCAGTGAAGCCGGGACAGGCAATGAGCAGTTCTTC

j_call: TRBJ2-7
v_call: TRBV6-1
cdr3_length: 14
clone_size: many
d_call: TRBD2
cdr3_aa: CATNLAGVNYEQYF
cdr3_nt: TGTGCCACCAATCTGGCGGGGGTAAACTACGAGCAGTACTTC

j_call: TRBJ1-1
v_call: TRBV28
cdr3_length: 14
clone_size: many
d_call: -
cdr3_aa: CASALPGENTEAFF
cdr3_nt: TGTGCCAGCGCCCTGCCAGGGGAGAACACTGAAGCTTTCTTT

j_call: TRBJ1-4
v_call: TRBV20-1
cdr3_length: 14
clone_size: -
d_call: -
cdr3_aa: CSATPGPLGEKLFF
cdr3_nt: TGCAGTGCAACACCGGGCCCCCTGGGTGAAAAACTGTTTTTT